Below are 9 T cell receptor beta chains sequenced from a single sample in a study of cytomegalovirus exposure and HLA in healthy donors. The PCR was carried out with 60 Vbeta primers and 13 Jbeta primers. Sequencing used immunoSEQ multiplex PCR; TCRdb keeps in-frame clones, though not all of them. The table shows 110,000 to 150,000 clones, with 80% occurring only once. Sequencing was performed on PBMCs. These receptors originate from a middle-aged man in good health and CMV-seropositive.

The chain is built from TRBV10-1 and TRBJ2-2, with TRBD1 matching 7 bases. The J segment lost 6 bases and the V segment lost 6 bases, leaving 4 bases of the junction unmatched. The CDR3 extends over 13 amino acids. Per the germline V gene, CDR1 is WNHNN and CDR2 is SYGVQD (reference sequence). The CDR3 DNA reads TGCGCCAGCAGAGGACAGGTGCCCGGGGAGCTGTTTTTT. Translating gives CASRGQVPGELFF.

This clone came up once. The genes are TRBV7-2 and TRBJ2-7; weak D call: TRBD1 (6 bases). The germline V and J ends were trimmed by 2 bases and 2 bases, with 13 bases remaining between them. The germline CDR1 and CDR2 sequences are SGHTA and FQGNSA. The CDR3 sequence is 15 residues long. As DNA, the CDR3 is TGTGCCAGCAGCTTAAGCGGACAGCTTCCCTACGAGCAGTACTTC. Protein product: CASSLSGQLPYEQYF.

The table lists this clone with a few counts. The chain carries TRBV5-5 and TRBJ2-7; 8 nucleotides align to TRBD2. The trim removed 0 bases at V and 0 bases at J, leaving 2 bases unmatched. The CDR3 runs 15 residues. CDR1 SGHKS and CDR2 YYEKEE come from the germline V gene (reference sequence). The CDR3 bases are TGTGCCAGCAGCTTGGGGGGGACTAGCTCCTACGAGCAGTACTTC. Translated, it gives CASSLGGTSSYEQYF.

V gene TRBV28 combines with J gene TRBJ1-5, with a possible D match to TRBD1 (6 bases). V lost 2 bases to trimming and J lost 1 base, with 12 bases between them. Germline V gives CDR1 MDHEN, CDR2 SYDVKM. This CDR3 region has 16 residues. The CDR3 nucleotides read TGTGCCAGCAGTTTAAATGCAGGGGCAAGCAATCAGCCCCAGCATTTT. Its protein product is CASSLNAGASNQPQHF.

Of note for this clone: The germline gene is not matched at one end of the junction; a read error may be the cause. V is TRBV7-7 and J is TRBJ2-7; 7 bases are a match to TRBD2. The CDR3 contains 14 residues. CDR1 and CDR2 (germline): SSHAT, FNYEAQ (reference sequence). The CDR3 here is CASSPRSGANEQYF. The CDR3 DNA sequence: TGTGCTAGCAGCCCCAGGAGCGGGGCCAACGAGCAGTACTTC. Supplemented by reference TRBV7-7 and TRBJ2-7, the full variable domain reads GAGVSQSPRYKVTKRGQDVTLRCDPISSHATLYWYQQALGQGPEFLTYFNYEAQPDKSGLPSDRFSAERPEGSISTLTIQRTEQRDSAMYRCASSPRSGANEQYFGPGTRLTVT.

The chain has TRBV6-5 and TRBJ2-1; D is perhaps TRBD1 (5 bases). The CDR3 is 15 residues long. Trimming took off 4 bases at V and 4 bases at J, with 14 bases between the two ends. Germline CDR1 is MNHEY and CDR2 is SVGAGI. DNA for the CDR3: TGTGCCAGCAGTTTACAGGAGCCGCTTTACAATGAGCAGTTCTTC. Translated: CASSLQEPLYNEQFF.

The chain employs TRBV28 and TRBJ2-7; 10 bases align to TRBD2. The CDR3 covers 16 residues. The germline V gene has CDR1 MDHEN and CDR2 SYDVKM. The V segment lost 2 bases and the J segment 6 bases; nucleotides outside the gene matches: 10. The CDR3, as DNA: TGTGCCAGCAGTTTACAAGCGGGGGGGATGAGCGGCGAGCAGTACTTC. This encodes CASSLQAGGMSGEQYF.

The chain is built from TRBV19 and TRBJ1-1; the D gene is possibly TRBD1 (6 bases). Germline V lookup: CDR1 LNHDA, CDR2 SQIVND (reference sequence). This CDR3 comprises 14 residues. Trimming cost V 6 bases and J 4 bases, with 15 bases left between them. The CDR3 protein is CASRIDRPSTEAFF. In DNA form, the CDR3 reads TGTGCCAGTAGAATCGACAGGCCGAGCACTGAAGCTTTCTTT.

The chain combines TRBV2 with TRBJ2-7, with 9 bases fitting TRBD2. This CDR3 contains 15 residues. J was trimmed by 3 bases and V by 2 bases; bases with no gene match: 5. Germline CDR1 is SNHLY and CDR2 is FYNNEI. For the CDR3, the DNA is TGTGCCAGCAGTGAACCCGGACTAGCGATCTACGAGCAGTACTTC. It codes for CASSEPGLAIYEQYF.